Shown below are 18 T cell receptor beta chains from a single sample sequenced in a study of cytomegalovirus exposure and HLA in healthy donors. It was with 60 Vbeta and 13 Jbeta primers that the PCR ran. Sequenced by immunoSEQ multiplex PCR; TCRdb stores in-frame clones only, minus some. Here the sample spans more than 100,000 clones, around nine tenths being singletons. What was sequenced was PBMCs. Receptors were obtained from a woman aged 25 to 39 in good health and CMV-seronegative.

The chain combines TRBV7-2 with TRBJ1-1, with a weak D call TRBD1 (5 bases). The CDR3 runs to 15 residues. Trimming shortened V by 2 bases and J by 9 bases, and 19 bases separated the two germline ends. From germline, CDR1 is SGHTA and CDR2 FQGNSA. In DNA form, the CDR3 reads TGTGCCAGCAGCTTATCAGCCAACCGACAGCTACAAGCTTTCTTT. This encodes CASSLSANRQLQAFF.

This rearrangement joins TRBV27 to TRBJ2-7; D might be TRBD1 (6 bases). Per germline, CDR1 MNHEY and CDR2 SMNVEV (reference sequence). V shed 5 bases and J shed 4 bases, with 12 bases lying between them. The CDR3 has 13 residues. CDR3 residues: CASSVRGYYEQYF. The CDR3 coding sequence is TGTGCCAGCAGTGTCAGGGGTTATTACGAGCAGTACTTC.

The rearrangement links TRBV5-1 to TRBJ2-3; D may be TRBD1 (6 bases). Germline CDR1 is SGHRS and CDR2 is YFSETQ. V gave up 2 bases and J gave up 0 bases, with 16 bases separating them. The CDR3 loop spans 17 amino acids. The CDR3 region has the DNA TGCGCCAGCAGCTTAAAACCGGACAGCTTTAGCACAGATACGCAGTATTTT. This translates into CASSLKPDSFSTDTQYF.

The chain joins TRBV5-4 to TRBJ1-2; D not resolved. Trimming left V 7 bases short and J 2 bases short, with 12 bases between. The CDR3 spans 13 residues. Germline V gene lookup returns CDR1 SGHNT and CDR2 YYREEE (reference sequence). The CDR3 DNA is TGTGCCAGCGGTACGGGGTTAAACTATGGCTACACCTTC. Protein: CASGTGLNYGYTF.

The V and J genes are TRBV19 and TRBJ2-2; TRBD2 matches 8 bases. V lost 5 bases to trimming and J lost 7 bases; unmatched junction nucleotides: 9. The CDR3 runs to 15 residues. Germline V gives CDR1 LNHDA, CDR2 SQIVND (reference sequence). The CDR3 loop is CASSVNGGAVGELFF. The CDR3, as DNA: TGTGCCAGTAGTGTTAACGGGGGGGCCGTCGGGGAGCTGTTTTTT.

V is TRBV7-9 and J is TRBJ2-7; a weak D match, TRBD1 (6 bases). CDR1 and CDR2 (germline): SEHNR, FQNEAQ (reference sequence). The V end was cut by 5 bases, the J end by 2 bases, with 10 bases between. The CDR3 runs to 13 residues. The CDR3 reads CASSPQGTYEQYF. In nucleotides, the CDR3 is TGTGCCAGCAGCCCACAGGGTACCTACGAGCAGTACTTC.

This sequence joins TRBV7-2 and TRBJ2-1; the match to TRBD1 covers 8 bases. The CDR3 is made up of 16 amino acids. Germline V lookup: CDR1 SGHTA, CDR2 FQGNSA. V shed 5 bases, J shed 0 bases, and the junction held 6 bases outside the gene matches. For the CDR3, the DNA is TGTGCCAGCAGCCTCGGACAGGGCTACTCCTACAATGAGCAGTTCTTC. Encoded protein: CASSLGQGYSYNEQFF.

The chain recombines TRBV7-8 with TRBJ2-5; a possible D gene is TRBD2 (5 bases). The V end was cut by 3 bases, the J end by 5 bases, with 16 bases between. The CDR3 contains 15 residues. Germline CDR1 reads SGHVS; CDR2 reads FQNEAQ. CDR3 coding DNA: TGTGCCAGCAGCTTGACCGTCGGGGAGTGGGAGACCCAGTACTTC. It encodes CASSLTVGEWETQYF. The variable domain in full, completed from reference TRBV7-8 and TRBJ2-5, reads GAGVSQSPRYKVAKRGQDVALRCDPISGHVSLFWYQQALGQGPEFLTYFQNEAQLDKSGLPSDRFFAERPEGSVSTLKIQRTQQEDSAVYLCASSLTVGEWETQYFGPGTRLLVL.

This chain connects TRBV28 to TRBJ2-1, with D tentatively TRBD2 (6 bases). The germline V and J ends were trimmed by 6 bases and 0 bases, with 15 bases remaining between them. The CDR3 is 16 residues long. Germline V gene data show CDR1 as MDHEN and CDR2 as SYDVKM. In DNA form, the CDR3 reads TGTGCCAGCAGCCTAGGGACTGGCTTCTCCTACAATGAGCAGTTCTTC. Its translation: CASSLGTGFSYNEQFF.

As DNA, the CDR3 is TGTGCCAGCAGCGGAGGGACTAGCGGGGTTTTTACCTACAATGAGCAGTTCTTC. It is translated as CASSGGTSGVFTYNEQFF. This chain links TRBV9 with TRBJ2-1, with 13 positions matching TRBD2. Unmatched junction bases numbered 8, after V lost 3 bases and J lost 2 bases. CDR3 length: 18 residues. Germline CDR1 reads SGDLS; CDR2 reads YYNGEE.

The chain carries TRBV5-8 and TRBJ1-4; tentative D call: TRBD1 (5 bases). The V gene lost 1 base and the J gene lost 8 bases, with 15 bases spanning the gap. CDR3 length: 15 residues. The germline V gene has CDR1 SGHTS and CDR2 YDEGEE. This CDR3 reads CASSLYSGGVEKLFF. The CDR3 coding sequence is TGTGCCAGCAGCTTGTATAGTGGGGGGGTAGAAAAACTGTTTTTT.

This chain links TRBV23-1 with TRBJ1-6; 10 nucleotides line up with TRBD1. TRBV23-1 falls under the ORF class, with uncertain function. V lost 6 bases, J lost 11 bases, and 13 bases stayed unmatched. CDR3 length: 16 residues. The CDR3 nucleotides read TGCGCCAGCAGGACAGACCGGGACAGGGGTTCGGCACCCCTCCACTTT. It encodes CASRTDRDRGSAPLHF.

This clone has a single count. The junction departs from germline at one end; a sequencing error may be responsible. CDR3 loop: CSSSPKRNEQFF. The CDR3 nucleotides read TGTTCCAGCAGCCCCAAGCGGAATGAGCAGTTCTTC. J is TRBJ2-1 and V is TRBV7-9, with a weak D call TRBD2 (5 bases). The germline CDR1 and CDR2 sequences are SEHNR and FQNEAQ (reference sequence). This CDR3 has 12 amino acids.

CDR3 in amino acids: CASRTPGQGFNEKLFF. In nucleotides, the CDR3 is TGTGCCAGCAGAACACCGGGACAGGGATTTAATGAAAAACTGTTTTTT. V usage is TRBV28 and J usage is TRBJ1-4; 9 nucleotides agree with TRBD1. Trimming took 6 bases from V and 4 from J; bases not matched to a gene: 9. Germline CDR1 and CDR2: MDHEN and SYDVKM. This CDR3 region has 16 residues. Full variable domain (missing parts from reference TRBV28 and TRBJ1-4): DVKVTQSSRYLVKRTGEKVFLECVQDMDHENMFWYRQDPGLGLRLIYFSYDVKMKEKGDIPEGYSVSREKKERFSLILESASTNQTSMYLCASRTPGQGFNEKLFFGSGTQLSVL.

J is TRBJ2-1 and V is TRBV5-1; weak D call: TRBD1 (6 bases). V lost 7 bases and J 4 bases, leaving 18 bases between the germline ends. CDR1 is SGHRS, CDR2 YFSETQ, per germline. CDR3 length: 15 amino acids. The CDR3 DNA follows: TGCGCCAGCCGCACGTCGGGACATATTTACAATGAGCAGTTCTTC. Amino acid sequence: CASRTSGHIYNEQFF.

V gene TRBV11-2 combines with J gene TRBJ1-2; a possible D gene is TRBD1 (5 bases). Trimming removed 3 bases from V and 4 bases from J, with 21 bases in between. There are 17 residues in the CDR3. Germline V gene lookup returns CDR1 SGHAT and CDR2 FQNNGV. The CDR3 sequence: CASSFFVGQNRIYGYTF. The DNA for the CDR3 is TGTGCCAGCAGCTTTTTCGTGGGGCAGAATAGGATCTATGGCTACACCTTC.

V is TRBV2 and J is TRBJ2-3; D ambiguous. The CDR3 is 11 amino acids. Germline CDR1 reads SNHLY; CDR2 reads FYNNEI. V shed 7 bases and J shed 6 bases, with 8 bases lying between them. The CDR3 is CASNQRDTQYF. The CDR3 DNA is TGTGCCAGCAACCAACGGGATACGCAGTATTTT.

V usage is TRBV5-1 and J usage is TRBJ1-6; 11 positions match TRBD1. The germline CDR1 and CDR2 sequences are SGHRS and YFSETQ. The CDR3 covers 16 residues. The V gene end was trimmed by 4 bases and the J gene end by 4 bases; junction bases not matched to a gene: 4. The CDR3 protein is CASSGGTGGYNSPLHF. Written as DNA, the CDR3 is TGCGCCAGCAGCGGCGGGACAGGGGGGTATAATTCACCCCTCCACTTT.